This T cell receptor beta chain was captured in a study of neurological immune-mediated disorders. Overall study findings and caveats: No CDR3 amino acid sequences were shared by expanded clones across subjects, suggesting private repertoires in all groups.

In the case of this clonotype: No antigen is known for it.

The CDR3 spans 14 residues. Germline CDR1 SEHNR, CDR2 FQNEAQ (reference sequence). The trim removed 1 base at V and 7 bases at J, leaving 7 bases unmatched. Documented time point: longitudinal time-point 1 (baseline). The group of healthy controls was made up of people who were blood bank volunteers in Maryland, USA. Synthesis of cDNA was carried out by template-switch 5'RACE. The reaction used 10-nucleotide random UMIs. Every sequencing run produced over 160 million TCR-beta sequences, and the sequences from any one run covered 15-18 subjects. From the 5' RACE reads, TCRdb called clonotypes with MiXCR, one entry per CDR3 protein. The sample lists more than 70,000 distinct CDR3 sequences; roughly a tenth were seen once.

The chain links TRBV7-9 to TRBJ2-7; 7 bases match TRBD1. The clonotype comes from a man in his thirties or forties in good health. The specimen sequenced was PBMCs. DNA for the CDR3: TGTGCCAGCAGCTTAGAGACAGGGTACGAAGAGCAGTACTTC. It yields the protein CASSLETGYEEQYF.